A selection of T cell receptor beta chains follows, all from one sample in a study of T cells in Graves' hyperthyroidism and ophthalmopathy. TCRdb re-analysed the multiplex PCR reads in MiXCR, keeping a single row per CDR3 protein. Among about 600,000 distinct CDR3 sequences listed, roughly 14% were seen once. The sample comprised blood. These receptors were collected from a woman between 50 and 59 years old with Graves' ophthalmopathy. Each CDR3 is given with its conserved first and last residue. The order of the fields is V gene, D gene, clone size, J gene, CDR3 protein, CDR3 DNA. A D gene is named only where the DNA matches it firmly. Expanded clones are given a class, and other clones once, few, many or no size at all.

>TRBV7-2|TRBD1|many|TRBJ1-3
CASSETGGGHTIYF
TGTGCCAGCAGCGAAACAGGGGGAGGACACACCATATATTTT
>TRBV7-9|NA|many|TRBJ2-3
CASSLSGANTDTQYF
TGTGCCAGCAGCTTATCGGGTGCAAACACAGATACGCAGTATTTT
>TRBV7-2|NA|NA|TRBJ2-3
CASSFRHADTQYF
TGTGCCAGCAGCTTCCGACATGCAGATACGCAGTATTTT
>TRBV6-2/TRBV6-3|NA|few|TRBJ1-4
CASSYFFAGEGTTNEKLFF
TGTGCCAGCAGTTATTTCTTTGCAGGGGAGGGTACAACTAATGAAAAACTGTTTTTT
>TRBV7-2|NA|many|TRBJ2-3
CASSLVGGVSTDTQYF
TGTGCCAGCAGCTTAGTGGGCGGGGTGAGCACAGATACGCAGTATTTT
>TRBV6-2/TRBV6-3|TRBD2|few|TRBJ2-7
CASSYSMRLAGPAYEQYF
TGTGCCAGCAGTTACAGCATGAGACTAGCGGGACCCGCCTACGAGCAGTACTTC
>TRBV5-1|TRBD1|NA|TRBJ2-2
CASILQPGTVNTGELFF
TGCGCCAGCATCCTCCAGCCCGGGACAGTAAACACCGGGGAGCTGTTTTTT
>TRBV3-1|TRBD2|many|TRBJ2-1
CASSQGLAGFNEQFF
TGTGCCAGCAGCCAAGGTCTAGCGGGATTCAATGAGCAGTTCTTC
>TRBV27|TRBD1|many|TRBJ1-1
CASSSRGFTEAFF
TGTGCCAGCAGTAGCAGGGGGTTCACTGAAGCTTTCTTT
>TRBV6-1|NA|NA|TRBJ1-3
CASSEVAREDTIYF
TGTGCCAGCAGTGAAGTCGCCAGGGAAGACACCATATATTTT
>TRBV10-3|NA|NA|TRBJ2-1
CAISEPPKSSYNEQFF
TGTGCCATCAGTGAACCTCCAAAAAGCTCCTACAATGAGCAGTTCTTC
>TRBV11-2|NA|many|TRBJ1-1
CASSQGQNTEAFF
TGTGCCAGCAGCCAAGGACAGAACACTGAAGCTTTCTTT
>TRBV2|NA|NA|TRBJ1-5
CASSEMGINQLQHF
TGTGCCAGCAGTGAAATGGGAATCAACCAGCTCCAGCATTTT
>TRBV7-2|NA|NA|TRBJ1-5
CASSPPGTQNQPQHF
TGTGCCAGCAGCCCCCCCGGGACCCAAAATCAGCCCCAGCATTTT
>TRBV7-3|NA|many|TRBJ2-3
CASSLGRYSTDTQYF
TGTGCCAGCAGCTTAGGGCGCTACAGCACAGATACGCAGTATTTT
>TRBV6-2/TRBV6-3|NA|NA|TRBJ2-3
CASSYSTWALADTQYF
TGTGCCAGCAGTTACTCGACGTGGGCTCTCGCAGATACGCAGTATTTT
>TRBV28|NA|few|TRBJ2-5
CASSPSTLPETQYF
TGTGCCAGCAGTCCCTCTACCCTTCCAGAGACCCAGTACTTC
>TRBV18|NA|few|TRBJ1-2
CASSPPAQQSYGYTF
TGTGCCAGCTCACCACCCGCCCAACAGAGCTATGGCTACACCTTC
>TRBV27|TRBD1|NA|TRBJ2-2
CASGPQGTGELFF
TGTGCCAGCGGACCACAGGGGACCGGGGAGCTGTTTTTT
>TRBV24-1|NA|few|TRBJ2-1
CATSGQFTYNEQFF
TGTGCCACCAGCGGGCAGTTTACCTACAATGAGCAGTTCTTC
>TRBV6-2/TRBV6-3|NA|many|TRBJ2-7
CASRERFYEQYF
TGTGCCAGCAGAGAACGGTTCTACGAGCAGTACTTC
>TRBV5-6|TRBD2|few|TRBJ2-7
CASSLEGSGRAVQYEQYF
TGTGCCAGCAGCTTGGAGGGTAGCGGGAGGGCCGTTCAGTACGAGCAGTACTTC
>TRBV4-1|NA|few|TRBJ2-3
CASSQEVWRGDTDTQYF
TGCGCCAGCAGCCAAGAGGTCTGGAGGGGGGACACAGATACGCAGTATTTT
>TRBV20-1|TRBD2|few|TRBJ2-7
CSAREGSGRVLGEQYF
TGCAGTGCTAGAGAAGGTAGCGGGAGGGTTCTCGGCGAGCAGTACTTC
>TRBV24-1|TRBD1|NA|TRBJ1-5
CATSGSRQGACNQPQHF
TGTGCCACCAGTGGGTCTAGACAGGGGGCTTGCAATCAGCCCCAGCATTTT
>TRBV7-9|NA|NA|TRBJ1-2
CASSPGGGLSYGYTF
TGTGCCAGCAGCCCTGGGGGGGGATTAAGCTATGGCTACACCTTC